This T cell receptor beta chain is from a study of blood T cell repertoires in COVID-19. In the study overall: Samples representing acute and convalescent COVID-19 were sourced from the United States, Italy and Spain. PBMCs, B-cell-depleted T cells, or T cells were the source of the cDNA or gDNA that made up the material.

Seattle's cohort entered during active infection and was followed longitudinally. The CDR3 contains 14 residues. CDR1 is KGHSY and CDR2 is FQNENV in the germline V gene. V was cut by 1 base and J by 7 bases, with 13 bases left in between. Per the study methods: It was from reference gene primer amplification that nucleated cell counts were estimated. Produced via immunoSEQ multiplex PCR; TCRdb's table is partial and in-frame only. V, J and clone size are taken as reported in that table, and D and trimming were inferred from the DNA itself. The profile shows 200,000 to 250,000 clones, nearly 85% of them singletons.

The receptor's source is a woman aged 30 to 39 with COVID-19, enrolled during active disease. The sequenced sample was peripheral blood. The genes are TRBV16 and TRBJ2-5, with a possible D match to TRBD1 (7 bases). DNA for the CDR3: TGTGCCAGCAGCCAATATCCCCAGGGGGGGACCCAGTACTTC. Protein: CASSQYPQGGTQYF.